The rows below give T cell receptor beta chains drawn from one sample of a study of blood T cell repertoires in COVID-19. Sequenced by immunoSEQ multiplex PCR; TCRdb stores in-frame clones only, minus some. Here the sample spans roughly 350,000 clones, about 89% being singletons. Sequenced: peripheral blood. The receptors originated from a woman in her 30s with COVID-19, enrolled during active disease. Each CDR3 is given with its conserved first and last residue. D genes are given only for firm matches. Rows may omit the clone size; those that give it use once, few, many or a size class.

clone size	D gene	V gene	J gene	CDR3 protein	CDR3 DNA
.	TRBD1	TRBV24-1	TRBJ1-1	CATSDSSTGGGTEAFF	TGTGCCACCAGTGATTCCTCAACAGGGGGAGGAACTGAAGCTTTCTTT
.	.	TRBV7-2	TRBJ2-7	CASSSPGLTYEQYF	TGTGCCAGCAGCAGCCCGGGACTTACCTACGAGCAGTACTTC
.	.	TRBV5-1	TRBJ2-3	CACRASSTDTQYF	TGCGCCTGCAGGGCTTCTAGCACAGATACGCAGTATTTT
.	TRBD1	TRBV19	TRBJ2-7	CASSRDRKDEQYF	TGTGCCAGTAGTAGGGACAGAAAGGACGAGCAGTACTTC
.	.	TRBV6-5	TRBJ1-6	CASRPTQGRDSPLHF	TGTGCCAGCAGACCCACTCAGGGTCGGGATTCACCCCTCCACTTT
.	.	TRBV7-6	TRBJ1-4	CASSITDSSNEKLFF	TGTGCCAGCAGCATAACGGACAGTTCCAATGAAAAACTGTTTTTT
.	TRBD1	TRBV6-5	TRBJ1-6	CASSYGQGARNSPLHF	TGTGCCAGCAGTTACGGACAGGGGGCTCGGAATTCACCCCTCCACTTT
once	TRBD2	TRBV6-5	TRBJ2-1	CASSYSGTSVNNEQFF	TGTGCCAGCAGTTACTCGGGGACTAGCGTCAACAATGAGCAGTTCTTC
.	.	TRBV11-3	TRBJ1-1	CASSLTGNTEAFF	TGTGCCAGCAGCTTAACCGGGAACACTGAAGCTTTCTTT
.	.	TRBV6-5	TRBJ2-7	CASSPLSGSPYEQYF	TGTGCCAGCAGTCCTCTATCCGGGAGCCCCTACGAGCAGTACTTC
few	.	TRBV2	TRBJ2-5	CASSEVKTQYF	TGTGCCAGCAGTGAAGTTAAGACCCAGTACTTC
.	.	TRBV30	TRBJ2-7	CAGGAGPGEQYF	TGTGCCGGAGGGGCGGGTCCGGGGGAGCAGTACTTC
once	.	TRBV28	TRBJ1-2	CASRGGQYYGYTF	TGTGCCAGCCGGGGAGGGCAGTACTATGGCTACACCTTC
.	TRBD1	TRBV2	TRBJ1-4	CASSVDRGNEKLFF	TGTGCCAGCAGTGTTGACAGGGGCAATGAAAAACTGTTTTTT
.	.	TRBV6-2/TRBV6-3	TRBJ2-7	CASSSTSWRADEQYF	TGTGCCAGCAGTTCTACTAGCTGGAGGGCCGATGAGCAGTACTTC
.	TRBD1	TRBV18	TRBJ2-2	CASSPPSQGALAGELFF	TGTGCCAGCTCACCACCATCACAGGGGGCTTTGGCCGGGGAGCTGTTTTTT
.	TRBD2	TRBV11-2	TRBJ2-1	CASSRTEGRVGEQFF	TGTGCCAGCAGCCGAACGGAGGGGAGGGTTGGTGAGCAGTTCTTC
.	TRBD1	TRBV6-4	TRBJ2-7	CAIVTRDRGYEQYF	TGTGCCATCGTGACTCGGGACAGGGGGTATGAGCAGTACTTC
.	.	TRBV28	TRBJ2-1	CASSFPPPRRHNEQFF	TGTGCCAGCAGTTTCCCCCCCCCGAGGCGCCACAATGAGCAGTTCTTC
.	.	TRBV28	TRBJ1-1	CASSLARAGAQNTEAFF	TGTGCCAGCAGTTTGGCCCGGGCAGGGGCTCAGAACACTGAAGCTTTCTTT
.	.	TRBV28	TRBJ2-3	CASSLSGAGLQDTQYF	TGTGCCAGCAGTCTTTCTGGGGCGGGACTCCAAGATACGCAGTATTTT
.	TRBD1	TRBV9	TRBJ1-3	CASSSGTGVGNTIYF	TGTGCCAGCAGCTCCGGGACAGGGGTCGGAAACACCATATATTTT
once	.	TRBV2	TRBJ1-2	CASSETGYGYTF	TGTGCCAGCAGTGAGACGGGCTATGGCTACACCTTC
.	.	TRBV9	TRBJ1-2	CASSVGGSLVYGYTF	TGTGCCAGCAGCGTAGGTGGCAGCCTAGTGTATGGCTACACCTTC
.	.	TRBV5-1	TRBJ2-3	CASSRGNSYTDTQYF	TGCGCCAGCAGCCGGGGGAACTCCTACACAGATACGCAGTATTTT
once	.	TRBV27	TRBJ1-2	CASSFASNYGYTF	TGTGCCAGCAGTTTCGCGAGTAACTATGGCTACACCTTC
.	.	TRBV7-3	TRBJ2-5	CASSLQGETQYF	TGTGCCAGCAGCTTACAGGGAGAGACCCAGTACTTC
.	.	TRBV2	TRBJ1-3	CASSEARSGNTIYF	TGTGCCAGCAGTGAAGCTCGCTCTGGAAACACCATATATTTT
.	.	TRBV5-4	TRBJ1-2	CASSQAGGYTF	TGTGCCAGCAGCCAGGCTGGCGGCTACACCTTC
few	TRBD2	TRBV9	TRBJ2-1	CASSVGGRADNEQFF	TGTGCCAGCAGCGTAGGCGGGAGGGCCGATAATGAGCAGTTCTTC
.	TRBD1	TRBV5-4	TRBJ1-2	CASSLTKTGANYGYTF	TGTGCCAGCAGCCTCACTAAGACAGGGGCTAACTATGGCTACACCTTC
.	.	TRBV6-1	TRBJ2-1	CASSERAGYNEQFF	TGTGCCAGCAGTGAGAGGGCCGGGTACAATGAGCAGTTCTTC
.	TRBD1	TRBV19	TRBJ1-5	CASSRGGQGWQPQHF	TGTGCCAGTAGTAGGGGAGGACAGGGCTGGCAGCCCCAGCATTTT
.	.	TRBV29-1	TRBJ2-7	CSVEGSTPYEQYF	TGCAGCGTTGAAGGTTCGACTCCCTACGAGCAGTACTTC
.	.	TRBV25-1	TRBJ1-3	CASKKRAGNTIYF	TGTGCCAGCAAGAAGAGGGCCGGAAACACCATATATTTT